This T cell receptor (beta chain) was captured in a study of T cell responses to AZD1222 COVID-19 vaccine. Study findings and constraints: It should be noted that donors were predominantly white British and more often female, and clonal diversity was possibly underestimated.

About this clone: Antigen unknown.

Germline loops: CDR1 SGHRS, CDR2 YFSETQ. The CDR3 runs to 15 residues. V gave up 3 bases and J gave up 1 base; unmatched junction bases: 4. This table comes from immunoSEQ multiplex PCR, and its TCRdb copy is limited to in-frame clones, with some not included. The table includes about 110,000 clones, about 94% detected once. This clonotype originated in an adult who received the AZD1222 COVID-19 vaccine. The specimen comprised peripheral blood, sampled 28 days after the second AZD1222 dose. The J gene is TRBJ1-3, the V gene TRBV5-1; 7 bases line up with TRBD1. CDR3 nucleotide sequence: TGCGCCAGCAGCTCTCAGGGGGAGTCTGGAAACACCATATATTTT. This gives the protein CASSSQGESGNTIYF.